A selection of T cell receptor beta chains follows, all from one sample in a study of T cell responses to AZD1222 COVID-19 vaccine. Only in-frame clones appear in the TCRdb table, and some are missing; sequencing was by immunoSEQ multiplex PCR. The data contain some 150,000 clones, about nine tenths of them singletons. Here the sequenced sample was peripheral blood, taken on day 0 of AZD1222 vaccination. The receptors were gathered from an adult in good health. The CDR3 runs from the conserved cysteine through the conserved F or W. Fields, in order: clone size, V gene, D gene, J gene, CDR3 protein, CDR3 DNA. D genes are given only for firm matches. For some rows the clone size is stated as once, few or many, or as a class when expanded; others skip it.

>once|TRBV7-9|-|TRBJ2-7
CASSLGRGFEQYF
TGTGCCAGCAGCTTAGGACGCGGGTTCGAGCAGTACTTC
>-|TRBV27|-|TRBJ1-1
CASSFLNMNTEAFF
TGTGCCAGCAGTTTTTTGAATATGAACACTGAAGCTTTCTTT
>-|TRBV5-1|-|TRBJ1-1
CASSLGQSSMNTEAFF
TGCGCCAGCAGCTTGGGACAGAGTTCCATGAACACTGAAGCTTTCTTT
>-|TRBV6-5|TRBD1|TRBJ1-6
CASSYGTVRSPLHF
TGTGCCAGCAGTTACGGGACAGTGAGGTCACCCCTCCACTTT
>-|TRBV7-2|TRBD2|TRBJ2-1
CASKPPGGLDNEQFF
TGTGCCAGCAAACCTCCGGGGGGGCTCGACAATGAGCAGTTCTTC
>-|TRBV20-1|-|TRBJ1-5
CSASRQNQPQHF
TGCAGTGCTAGTAGACAGAATCAGCCCCAGCATTTT
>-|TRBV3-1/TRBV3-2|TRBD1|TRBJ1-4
CASSRQGGNEKLFF
TGTGCCAGCAGCCGACAGGGTGGTAATGAAAAACTGTTTTTT
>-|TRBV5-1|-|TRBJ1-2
CASRTFQGTYTF
TGCGCCAGCAGAACCTTCCAGGGAACCTACACCTTC
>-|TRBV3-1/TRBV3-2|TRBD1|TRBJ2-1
CASSQLDREQVF
TGTGCCAGCAGCCAACTTGACAGGGAGCAAGTCTTC
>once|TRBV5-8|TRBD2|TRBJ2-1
CASSSVGLALSYNEQFF
TGTGCCAGCAGTTCCGTCGGACTAGCGCTCTCCTACAATGAGCAGTTCTTC
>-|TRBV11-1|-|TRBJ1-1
CASSSERNTEAFF
TGTGCCAGCAGCTCCGAACGGAACACTGAAGCTTTCTTT
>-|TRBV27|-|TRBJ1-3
CASSLSRFGNTIYF
TGTGCCAGCAGTTTATCCCGTTTTGGAAACACCATATATTTT
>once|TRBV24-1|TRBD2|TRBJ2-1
CATSDYLAGGNNEQFF
TGTGCCACCAGTGATTATCTTGCGGGGGGCAACAATGAGCAGTTCTTC
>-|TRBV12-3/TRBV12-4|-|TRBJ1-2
CASSLGNYGYTF
TGTGCCAGCAGTTTGGGGAACTATGGCTACACCTTC
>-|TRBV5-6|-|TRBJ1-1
CASRGGSRTEAFF
TGTGCCAGCCGCGGGGGAAGTCGCACTGAAGCTTTCTTT
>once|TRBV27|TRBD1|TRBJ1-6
CASSSSYRDRNFNSPLHF
TGTGCCAGCAGTTCATCGTACCGGGACAGGAATTTTAATTCACCCCTCCACTTT
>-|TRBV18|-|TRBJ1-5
CASSRDGNQPQHF
TGTGCCAGCTCCAGGGACGGCAATCAGCCCCAGCATTTT
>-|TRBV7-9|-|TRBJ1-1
CASSPTGAMNTEAFF
TGTGCCAGCAGCCCAACCGGAGCTATGAACACTGAAGCTTTCTTT
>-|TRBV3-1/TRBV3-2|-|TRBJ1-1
CASTDPSGKAFF
TGTGCCAGCACCGATCCCTCAGGTAAAGCTTTCTTT
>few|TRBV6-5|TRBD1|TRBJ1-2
CASSPDRGKLYGYTF
TGTGCCAGCAGCCCCGACAGGGGGAAATTATATGGCTACACCTTC
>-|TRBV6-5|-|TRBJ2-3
CASRIQGGSDTQYF
TGTGCCAGCAGAATACAGGGTGGTTCAGATACGCAGTATTTT
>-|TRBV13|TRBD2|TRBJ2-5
CASSSGLAGVQTQYF
TGTGCCAGCAGCTCCGGACTAGCGGGTGTGCAGACCCAGTACTTC
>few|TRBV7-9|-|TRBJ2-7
CASSVSYEQYF
TGTGCCAGCAGCGTTTCCTACGAGCAGTACTTC
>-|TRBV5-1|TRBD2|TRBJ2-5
CASSPGGGGGETQYF
TGCGCCAGCAGCCCAGGCGGGGGAGGAGGAGAGACCCAGTACTTC
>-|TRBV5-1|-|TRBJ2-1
CASSLALDHLFF
TGCGCCAGCAGCTTGGCCCTGGACCACCTGTTCTTC
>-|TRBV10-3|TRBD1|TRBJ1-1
CAIEGTGGTEAFF
TGTGCCATCGAAGGGACAGGGGGCACTGAAGCTTTCTTT
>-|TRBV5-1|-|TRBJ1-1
CASSSGAGRVNTEAFF
TGCGCCAGCAGCTCTGGGGCCGGACGGGTGAACACTGAAGCTTTCTTT
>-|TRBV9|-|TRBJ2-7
CASSVGFDSRGEQYF
TGTGCCAGCAGCGTAGGGTTTGACAGTCGGGGCGAGCAGTACTTC
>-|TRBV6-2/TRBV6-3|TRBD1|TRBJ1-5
CASSYLSGQGNNQPQHF
TGTGCCAGCAGTTACTTGTCGGGACAGGGGAACAATCAGCCCCAGCATTTT
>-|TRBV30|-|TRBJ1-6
CACWQPPLHF
TGTGCCTGCTGGCAGCCACCCCTCCACTTT
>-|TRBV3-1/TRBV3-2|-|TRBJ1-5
CASPWSGRGSNQPQHF
TGTGCCAGCCCTTGGTCGGGGCGGGGAAGCAATCAGCCCCAGCATTTT
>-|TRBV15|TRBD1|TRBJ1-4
CATAPPTGGPATNEKLFF
TGTGCCACCGCACCCCCGACAGGGGGCCCTGCAACTAATGAAAAACTGTTTTTT
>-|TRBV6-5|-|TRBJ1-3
CASSYGGISGNTIYF
TGTGCCAGCAGTTACGGGGGGATCTCTGGAAACACCATATATTTT
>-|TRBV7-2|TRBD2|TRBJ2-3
CASSLVAGMPDTQYF
TGTGCCAGCAGCTTAGTAGCGGGGATGCCAGATACGCAGTATTTT
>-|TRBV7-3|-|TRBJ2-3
CASSWTSTDTQYF
TGTGCCAGCAGTTGGACTAGCACAGATACGCAGTATTTT
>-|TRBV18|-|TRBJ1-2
CASSPRAENYGYTF
TGTGCCAGCTCACCAAGGGCAGAGAACTATGGCTACACCTTC
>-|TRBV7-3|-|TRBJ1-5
CASSLGPGPNQPQHF
TGTGCCAGCAGCTTAGGACCGGGACCGAATCAGCCCCAGCATTTT
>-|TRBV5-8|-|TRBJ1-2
CASSSVGRHGYTF
TGTGCCAGCAGCTCCGTTGGCCGTCATGGCTACACCTTC
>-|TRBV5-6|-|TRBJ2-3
CASSTTGLGGTDTQYF
TGTGCCAGCAGCACTACAGGTTTGGGAGGAACAGATACGCAGTATTTT
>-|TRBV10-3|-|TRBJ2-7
CAISAPEQARREQYF
TGTGCCATCAGTGCTCCTGAGCAGGCGCGGAGGGAGCAGTACTTC
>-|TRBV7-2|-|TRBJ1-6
CASSLDAISNSPLHF
TGTGCCAGCAGCTTAGACGCGATCTCCAATTCACCCCTCCACTTT
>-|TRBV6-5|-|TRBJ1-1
CAIAFGDSTSAFF
TGTGCCATAGCATTTGGGGATTCGACGTCGGCTTTCTTT